The TCR beta chain described here comes from a study of T-cell reconstitution after alpha-beta-depleted transplantation in children. This clonotype has more than one count but fewer than ten. Using unique molecular identifiers, the investigators prepared the TCRbeta library. Via MiXCR, TCRdb re-called the PCR reads, giving one row per CDR3 protein. The table lists just over 200,000 distinct CDR3 sequences, roughly 8.3% of them singletons, with less than 40% in the top ten. The clonotype comes from a male patient between 2 and 10 years old who had a stem cell transplant for acute myeloid leukemia, so the T cells may come from the graft donor. The source was PBMCs, mostly from graft donor cells, collected 360 days after TCRalphabeta/CD19-depleted stem cell transplant.

The CDR3 region has the DNA TGTGCCAGCAGCAGACAGTCGAATCCCGCGAACACCGGGGAGCTGTTTTTT. Translating gives CASSRQSNPANTGELFF. This chain uses TRBV6-2 or TRBV6-3 with TRBJ2-2; TRBD1 is a possible D gene (5 bases). With 6 bases removed from V and 0 bases from J, the gap between germline ends came to 17 bases. The CDR3 is made up of 17 amino acids. Germline lookup yields CDR1 MNHEY and CDR2 SVGEGT.